The 30 T cell receptor beta chains in this list originate from one sample, sequenced in a study of blood T cell repertoires in COVID-19. Profiled with immunoSEQ multiplex PCR; TCRdb holds only in-frame clones, not every one. The repertoire includes 200,000 or so clones, 89% of them detected once, and around 2.3% sits in the top ten. The sequenced material came from PBMCs or T cells enriched from blood (not recorded which). The source of these receptors is a woman between 40 and 55 years old with acute COVID-19.

This chain links TRBV2 with TRBJ1-4; possible D gene TRBD1, 6 bases. In germline, CDR1 is SNHLY, CDR2 FYNNEI. The CDR3 loop spans 15 amino acids. Trimming removed 5 bases at V and 7 bases at J, with 17 bases between. Here the CDR3 reads CASSLTGIGGEKLFF. The CDR3 nucleotides read TGTGCCAGCAGTTTAACAGGGATTGGAGGTGAAAAACTGTTTTTT.

This clone was seen only once. The rearrangement uses TRBV7-3 and TRBJ2-3; 9 nucleotides align to TRBD2. Germline CDR1 and CDR2: SGHTA and FQGTGA. The CDR3 covers 15 residues. J was trimmed by 6 bases and V by 2 bases; bases with no gene match: 6. The CDR3 coding sequence is TGTGCCAGCAGCTTATTAGCGGGAGTCGTCGATACGCAGTATTTT. Translating it yields CASSLLAGVVDTQYF.

The chain uses TRBV5-1 and TRBJ2-2; 8 positions agree with TRBD1. V gave up 1 base and J gave up 4 bases; unmatched junction bases: 0. Germline loops: CDR1 SGHRS, CDR2 YFSETQ. CDR3 length equals 14 residues. The CDR3: CASSLTGGTGELFF. The CDR3 nucleotides read TGCGCCAGCAGCTTGACAGGGGGCACCGGGGAGCTGTTTTTT.

The gene calls are TRBV7-9 and TRBJ2-5; possible D gene TRBD2, 6 bases. The CDR3 totals 14 residues. Trimming pared 0 bases from V and 4 bases from J, leaving 9 bases between. Germline CDR1 reads SEHNR; CDR2 reads FQNEAQ (reference sequence). The CDR3 DNA sequence: TGTGCCAGCAGCTTAGCGGGGGAGGCAGAGACCCAGTACTTC. This sequence encodes CASSLAGEAETQYF.

The chain combines TRBV19 with TRBJ1-1; 7 bases are shared with TRBD1. The CDR3 is 16 amino acids. V gave up 3 bases and J gave up 0 bases; unmatched junction bases: 7. Germline V gene lookup returns CDR1 LNHDA and CDR2 SQIVND (reference sequence). The CDR3 protein is CASSMRQGRVNTEAFF. The CDR3 DNA is TGTGCCAGTAGTATGAGACAGGGAAGAGTGAACACTGAAGCTTTCTTT. The complete variable domain, with remaining parts taken from reference TRBV19 and TRBJ1-1, reads DGGITQSPKYLFRKEGQNVTLSCEQNLNHDAMYWYRQDPGQGLRLIYYSQIVNDFQKGDIAEGYSVSREKKESFPLTVTSAQKNPTAFYLCASSMRQGRVNTEAFFGQGTRLTVV.

The rearrangement links TRBV19 to TRBJ1-5; 8 nucleotides line up with TRBD1. Trimming removed 3 bases from V and 7 bases from J; junction bases left unmatched: 11. Germline V gene lookup returns CDR1 LNHDA and CDR2 SQIVND (reference sequence). This CDR3 comprises 16 residues. CDR3 sequence (DNA): TGTGCCAGTAGTATTCGACAGGGGCGCGCAGTCCAGCCCCAGCATTTT. It yields the protein CASSIRQGRAVQPQHF.

V is TRBV7-6 and J is TRBJ2-3; D not certain. The CDR3 length is 16 residues. Per germline, CDR1 SGHVS and CDR2 FNYEAQ. V gave up 1 base and J gave up 2 bases, with 13 bases separating them. The DNA for the CDR3 is TGTGCCAGCAGCTTAGGAGTAGCTGGGTCCACAGATACGCAGTATTTT. Translated: CASSLGVAGSTDTQYF. Together with reference TRBV7-6 and TRBJ2-3, the CDR3 gives the full variable domain: GAGVSQSPRYKVTKRGQDVALRCDPISGHVSLYWYRQALGQGPEFLTYFNYEAQQDKSGLPNDRFSAERPEGSISTLTIQRTEQRDSAMYRCASSLGVAGSTDTQYFGPGTRLTVL.

The CDR3 region is CASSSPGQGGGYTF. CDR3 nucleotides: TGCGCCAGCAGCTCCCCCGGACAGGGGGGCGGCTACACCTTC. V usage is TRBV5-1 and J usage is TRBJ1-2; 10 nucleotides align to TRBD1. The CDR3 sequence is 14 residues long. V gave up 3 bases and J gave up 8 bases; unmatched junction bases: 7. CDR1 and CDR2 from the germline V gene are SGHRS and YFSETQ.

This chain connects TRBV28 to TRBJ2-1; 10 bases map to TRBD2. The CDR3 runs 13 residues. CDR1 and CDR2 from the germline V gene are MDHEN and SYDVKM. The CDR3 coding sequence is TGTGCTATTAGCGGGGGGACATACAATGAGCAGTTCTTC. It encodes CAISGGTYNEQFF.

The chain recombines TRBV29-1 with TRBJ2-2, with 7 bases matching TRBD2. The CDR3 contains 14 residues. Looked up from germline, CDR1 is SQVTM and CDR2 is ANQGSEA. The trim removed 4 bases at V and 6 bases at J, leaving 8 bases unmatched. In DNA, the CDR3 is TGCAGCGTTGGGTCTAGCGGCGGGGCCGGGGAGCTGTTTTTT. Translated, it gives CSVGSSGGAGELFF.

The DNA for the CDR3 is TGCGCCAGCAGCTTGGAATCGGGTTCCACTGAAGCTTTCTTT. Translated: CASSLESGSTEAFF. The rearrangement uses TRBV5-1 and TRBJ1-1; D ambiguous. This CDR3 spans 14 amino acids. CDR1 is SGHRS and CDR2 is YFSETQ in the germline V gene. V lost 0 bases and J lost 4, with 10 bases in between.

This chain joins TRBV6-5 and TRBJ1-2; a weak D match, TRBD1 (5 bases). V was pared by 4 bases and J by 2 bases, with 17 bases between. The CDR3 loop spans 16 amino acids. The germline gives CDR1 MNHEY, CDR2 SVGAGI. The CDR3 reads CASSSLGGGANYGYTF. The CDR3 nucleotides read TGTGCCAGCAGTTCCCTCGGGGGAGGGGCGAACTATGGCTACACCTTC.

The chain combines TRBV2 with TRBJ2-2; 9 bases are a match to TRBD2. Germline V CDR1 and CDR2: SNHLY, FYNNEI. Trimming took 0 bases from V and 5 from J; bases not matched to a gene: 4. This CDR3 is built from 16 residues. The CDR3 DNA reads TGTGCCAGCAGTGAAGCTAGCGGGAGCTATACCGGGGAGCTGTTTTTT. It yields the protein CASSEASGSYTGELFF. The variable domain in full, completed from reference TRBV2 and TRBJ2-2, reads EPEVTQTPSHQVTQMGQEVILRCVPISNHLYFYWYRQILGQKVEFLVSFYNNEISEKSEIFDDQFSVERPDGSNFTLKIRSTKLEDSAMYFCASSEASGSYTGELFFGEGSRLTVL.

The rearrangement joins TRBV3-1 (or the pseudogene TRBV3-2) to TRBJ1-1; D is uncertain. The CDR3 covers 15 residues. The germline V and J ends were trimmed by 2 bases and 0 bases, with 10 bases remaining between them. CDR1 is LGHDT, CDR2 YNNKEL, per germline (reference sequence). CDR3 sequence (DNA): TGTGCCAGCAGCCAACGGGTCGGAGTGAACACTGAAGCTTTCTTT. It translates to CASSQRVGVNTEAFF.

The chain employs TRBV9 and TRBJ1-5; a possible D gene is TRBD1 (6 bases). Trimming shortened V by 0 bases and J by 4 bases, and 8 bases separated the two germline ends. The CDR3 extends over 14 amino acids. CDR1 is SGDLS and CDR2 is YYNGEE in the germline V gene. The DNA of the CDR3 is TGTGCCAGCAGCGTAGGGGACACAAATCAGCCCCAGCATTTT. It codes for CASSVGDTNQPQHF.

V and J are TRBV2 and TRBJ2-3; 7 nucleotides line up with TRBD2. The germline CDR1 and CDR2 sequences are SNHLY and FYNNEI. This CDR3 has 12 residues. J gave up 6 bases and V 7 bases, and 4 bases lay outside the gene matches. CDR3 sequence: CASIIGRDTQYF. The CDR3 DNA is TGTGCCAGCATCATCGGGAGGGATACGCAGTATTTT.

The rearrangement joins TRBV2 to TRBJ2-7; D not certain. The length of the CDR3 is 11 residues. V lost 3 bases to trimming and J lost 6 bases, with 6 bases between them. The germline V gene encodes CDR1 SNHLY and CDR2 FYNNEI. CDR3 DNA: TGTGCCAGCAGTGAGTCCCTCGAGCAGTACTTC. Translated, it gives CASSESLEQYF. The complete variable domain, with remaining parts taken from reference TRBV2 and TRBJ2-7, reads EPEVTQTPSHQVTQMGQEVILRCVPISNHLYFYWYRQILGQKVEFLVSFYNNEISEKSEIFDDQFSVERPDGSNFTLKIRSTKLEDSAMYFCASSESLEQYFGPGTRLTVT.

This clone was seen just once. The chain combines TRBV3-1 (or the pseudogene TRBV3-2) with TRBJ2-5, with TRBD1 matching 8 bases. Germline V gene lookup returns CDR1 LGHDT and CDR2 YNNKEL (reference sequence). The CDR3 sequence is 17 residues long. V shed 4 bases and J 4 bases; nucleotides not matched to a gene: 14. The CDR3 loop is CASSPQGASASRETQYF. CDR3 coding DNA: TGTGCCAGCAGCCCGCAGGGGGCTAGCGCTTCCCGAGAGACCCAGTACTTC.

This clone was seen just once. The chain recombines TRBV5-5 with TRBJ2-1; D is ambiguous. CDR1 and CDR2 (germline): SGHKS, YYEKEE (reference sequence). This CDR3 is built from 16 residues. V was cut by 4 bases and J by 0 bases, with 14 bases left in between. This chain's CDR3 is CASSIRGAGSYNEQFF. The CDR3 DNA follows: TGTGCCAGCAGCATCCGCGGCGCTGGCTCCTACAATGAGCAGTTCTTC.

This chain links TRBV3-1 (or the pseudogene TRBV3-2) with TRBJ2-3; 9 bases agree with TRBD1. J was trimmed by 7 bases and V by 4 bases; bases with no gene match: 24. The CDR3 spans 20 residues. Germline V gene sequence: CDR1 LGHDT, CDR2 YNNKEL (reference sequence). The CDR3 region has the DNA TGTGCCAGCAGCCTCAGGCGGTCCCGGGACAGGGTTCGCCGGTGGAATACGCAGTATTTT. It translates to CASSLRRSRDRVRRWNTQYF.

CDR3 coding DNA: TGTGCCAGCAGCGACGGGACAGGGGTGGATTACGAGCAGTACTTC. Protein: CASSDGTGVDYEQYF. The chain uses TRBV7-2 and TRBJ2-7, with 10 positions matching TRBD1. The CDR3 runs to 15 residues. Germline lookup yields CDR1 SGHTA and CDR2 FQGNSA. J was trimmed by 4 bases and V by 5 bases; bases with no gene match: 8.

This chain uses TRBV3-1 (or the pseudogene TRBV3-2) with TRBJ2-5; a possible D gene is TRBD1 (6 bases). The CDR3 extends over 17 amino acids. Trimming cost V 0 bases and J 0 bases, with 14 bases left between them. In germline, CDR1 is LGHDT, CDR2 YNNKEL (reference sequence). CDR3 region: CASSQEARTVDQETQYF. The CDR3 DNA is TGTGCCAGCAGCCAAGAAGCACGGACAGTCGACCAAGAGACCCAGTACTTC.

This chain uses TRBV6-2 or TRBV6-3 with TRBJ2-7; 7 positions agree with TRBD2. The CDR3 sequence is 15 residues long. Germline lookup yields CDR1 MNHEY and CDR2 SVGEGT. Trimming removed 5 bases from V and 0 bases from J; junction bases left unmatched: 7. In DNA, the CDR3 is TGTGCCAGCAGTCGCTACCTAGCGGCCTCCTACGAGCAGTACTTC. Its translation: CASSRYLAASYEQYF.

The chain employs TRBV6-5 and TRBJ2-1; 12 bases align to TRBD2. The V and J ends lost 6 bases and 4 bases, in that order; junction bases with no gene match: 4. Germline CDR1 reads MNHEY; CDR2 reads SVGAGI. This CDR3 is built from 15 residues. CDR3: CASSRTSGTYNEQFF. The CDR3 DNA is TGTGCCAGCAGCCGGACTAGCGGGACGTACAATGAGCAGTTCTTC.

J is TRBJ2-3 and V is TRBV5-5; TRBD1 agrees at 7 bases. The CDR3 loop spans 14 amino acids. V shed 5 bases, J shed 4 bases, and the junction held 7 bases outside the gene matches. Germline V gene data show CDR1 as SGHKS and CDR2 as YYEKEE (reference sequence). Written as DNA, the CDR3 is TGTGCCAGCAGTCAGGACAGGTCCGCAGATACGCAGTATTTT. Amino acids: CASSQDRSADTQYF.

This chain uses TRBV28 with TRBJ1-5; D gene ambiguous. This CDR3 is 14 amino acids long. CDR1 MDHEN and CDR2 SYDVKM come from the germline V gene. The V gene lost 3 bases and the J gene lost 4 bases, with 10 bases spanning the gap. The CDR3 bases are TGTGCCAGCAGTTTGGGCCGCGGGAATCAGCCCCAGCATTTT. Protein sequence: CASSLGRGNQPQHF.

The chain recombines TRBV2 with TRBJ2-3; no reliable D call. The germline gives CDR1 SNHLY, CDR2 FYNNEI. Trimming took off 5 bases at V and 6 bases at J, with 6 bases between the two ends. The CDR3 sequence is 11 residues long. The CDR3 region has the DNA TGTGCCAGCAGTCCGCGGGATACGCAGTATTTT. It is translated as CASSPRDTQYF. The full variable domain, its missing parts supplied by reference TRBV2 and TRBJ2-3, is EPEVTQTPSHQVTQMGQEVILRCVPISNHLYFYWYRQILGQKVEFLVSFYNNEISEKSEIFDDQFSVERPDGSNFTLKIRSTKLEDSAMYFCASSPRDTQYFGPGTRLTVL.

The CDR3 sequence: CASSLPQGDNQPQHF. The DNA of the CDR3 is TGTGCCAGCAGTCTCCCACAGGGGGACAATCAGCCCCAGCATTTT. V and J are TRBV27 and TRBJ1-5; 8 positions agree with TRBD1. Germline CDR1 and CDR2: MNHEY and SMNVEV (reference sequence). With 5 bases clipped from V and 3 bases from J, the junction kept 6 bases outside the gene matches. The CDR3 is 15 amino acids.

The rearrangement links TRBV10-2 to TRBJ2-1; D possibly corresponds to TRBD2 (7 bases). V gave up 7 bases and J gave up 7 bases, with 11 bases separating them. Germline CDR1 is WSHSY and CDR2 is SAAADI. This CDR3 spans 12 amino acids. The CDR3 DNA reads as TGCGCCAGCACGGGGGGCGTTAATGAGCAGTTCTTC. Amino acids: CASTGGVNEQFF.

The CDR3 coding sequence is TGTGCCAGTAGTATAGGCGGGGGAGAGGAAGAGCAGTACTTC. Translated: CASSIGGGEEEQYF. The gene calls are TRBV19 and TRBJ2-7; 7 positions agree with TRBD2. CDR1 and CDR2 (germline): LNHDA, SQIVND (reference sequence). The CDR3 contains 14 residues. V gave up 1 base and J gave up 7 bases; unmatched junction bases: 7.